Following are 21 T cell receptor beta chains from one sample sequenced in a study of prognosis after radiotherapy for stage I lung cancer. Starting from genomic DNA, TCR beta CDR3 was amplified through two-round multiplex PCR. Individual primers that were specific to each TRBV and TRBJ gene served in first-round PCR. Each CDR3 protein is one row after TCRdb ran MiXCR on the multiplex PCR reads. The sample has approximately 30,000 distinct CDR3 sequences, roughly 31% seen once. The sample here was PBMCs, taken before or after stereotactic body radiation therapy (not recorded which). The receptor source for this set is a donor aged 50 or older with non-small cell lung cancer.

The J gene is TRBJ2-5, the V gene TRBV24-1; D possibly uses TRBD1 or TRBD2 (6 bases each). Per germline, CDR1 KGHDR and CDR2 SFDVKD. The CDR3 sequence is 17 residues long. V dropped 3 bases and J dropped 4 bases, with 20 bases sitting between them. The CDR3 here is CATSDVGGPAGGETQYF. The CDR3 coding sequence is TGTGCCACCAGTGATGTTGGGGGGCCCGCCGGTGGAGAGACCCAGTACTTC.

This clonotype was counted ten times or more. This chain links TRBV11-2 with TRBJ2-4; D possibly corresponds to TRBD2 (6 bases). Germline CDR1 SGHAT, CDR2 FQNNGV. Trimming removed 1 base at V and 6 bases at J, with 19 bases between. CDR3 length equals 17 residues. CDR3 loop: CASSLGPRTTRRNIQYF. The CDR3 nucleotides read TGTGCCAGCAGCTTAGGCCCGAGGACTACCCGGAGAAACATTCAGTACTTC.

This clonotype was seen ten or more times. The chain links TRBV2 to TRBJ2-6; no firm D call. The CDR3 loop spans 17 amino acids. CDR1 and CDR2 (germline): SNHLY, FYNNEI. Trimming took off 0 bases at V and 3 bases at J, with 12 bases between the two ends. As DNA, the CDR3 is TGTGCCAGCAGTGAAGCGCTAAAGGGCTTTGGGGCCAACGTCCTGACTTTC. Its translation: CASSEALKGFGANVLTF.

This clonotype occurred many times. This chain joins TRBV5-5 and TRBJ1-1; a possible D gene is TRBD1 (5 bases). Germline lookup yields CDR1 SGHKS and CDR2 YYEKEE (reference sequence). V gave up 4 bases and J gave up 13 bases, with 23 bases separating them. The CDR3 length is 14 residues. The DNA for the CDR3 is TGTGCCAGCAGCCTGAATCAGGGCCCAAAAGATGGTTTCTTT. Protein: CASSLNQGPKDGFF. Combining the CDR3 with reference TRBV5-5 and TRBJ1-1 gives the whole variable domain DAGVTQSPTHLIKTRGQQVTLRCSPISGHKSVSWYQQVLGQGPQFIFQYYEKEERGRGNFPDRFSARQFPNYSSELNVNALLLGDSALYLCASSLNQGPKDGFFGQGTRLTVV.

In its sample, this clonotype was seen many times. This sequence joins TRBV10-3 and TRBJ2-7; 13 bases map to TRBD2. The CDR3 is 15 amino acids. CDR1 ENHRY and CDR2 SYGVKD come from the germline V gene. Trimming at V came to 2 bases and at J to 3 bases, leaving 1 base not matched to a gene. The CDR3 DNA reads as TGTGCCATCAGTGAGGGGACTAGCGGGGACTACGAGCAGTACTTC. Translating it yields CAISEGTSGDYEQYF.

About this clonotype: A far larger clone is just one base off, so this is likely a read error. The V and J genes are TRBV6-4 and TRBJ2-2; 9 bases are shared with TRBD2. The germline gives CDR1 MRHNA, CDR2 SNTAGT. Unmatched junction bases numbered 10, after V lost 8 bases and J lost 6 bases. The CDR3 has 15 residues. The CDR3 spells CASGASGVSAGELFF. The CDR3 nucleotides read TGTGCCAGCGGGGCTAGCGGGGTGTCGGCCGGGGAGCTGTTTTTT.

This clonotype was counted ten times or more. V gene TRBV5-1 combines with J gene TRBJ2-3; D gene unclear. CDR3 length: 14 amino acids. Trimming removed 7 bases from V and 2 bases from J, with 14 bases in between. Germline loops: CDR1 SGHRS, CDR2 YFSETQ. The CDR3 loop reads CASYLGAPTDTQYF. CDR3 bases: TGCGCCAGCTACCTCGGAGCTCCCACAGATACGCAGTATTTT.

There are many counts of this clonotype. The J gene is TRBJ2-1, the V gene TRBV20-1; 10 bases align to TRBD2. The CDR3 loop spans 14 amino acids. V was clipped by 2 bases and J by 9 bases; unmatched bases: 7. Germline CDR1 and CDR2: DFQATT and SNEGSKA (reference sequence). CDR3 bases: TGCAGTGCTAGATCCAGCGGGGGGGTAGGTGAGCAGTTCTTC. This codes for CSARSSGGVGEQFF.

This clonotype was recorded at least ten times. The gene calls are TRBV6-1 and TRBJ1-1; no clear D gene. This CDR3 is built from 14 residues. Germline CDR1 and CDR2: MNHNS and SASEGT. V lost 3 bases and J lost 6, with 14 bases in between. The CDR3 spells CASSDRAEGAEAFF. DNA of the CDR3: TGTGCCAGCAGTGATAGGGCCGAGGGCGCTGAAGCTTTCTTT.

This clonotype was seen repeatedly, ten times or more. This chain links TRBV6-2 or TRBV6-3 with TRBJ2-1, with TRBD2 matching over 13 bases. This CDR3 has 15 amino acids. Germline values: CDR1 MNHEY, CDR2 SVGEGT. The ends lost 4 bases at V and 8 bases at J; junction bases unmatched: 5. The CDR3 region is CASSFLGLAGDEQFF. The CDR3 region has the DNA TGTGCCAGCAGTTTCCTCGGACTAGCGGGGGATGAGCAGTTCTTC.

Many counts were recorded for this clonotype. The chain links TRBV5-1 to TRBJ1-4, with D unresolved. Trimming shortened V by 1 base and J by 2 bases, and 9 bases separated the two germline ends. Germline values: CDR1 SGHRS, CDR2 YFSETQ. The CDR3 has 15 amino acids. Here the CDR3 reads CASSLSSQTNEKLFF. Here the CDR3 DNA reads TGCGCCAGCAGCTTGTCTTCACAGACTAATGAAAAACTGTTTTTT.

For the CDR3, the DNA is TGTGCCAGCTGGGGGGGGTCCTACAATGAGCAGTTCTTC. Translating gives CASWGGSYNEQFF. The V call is TRBV28, the J call TRBJ2-1; TRBD2 agrees at 7 bases. The CDR3 has 13 residues. CDR1 and CDR2 from the germline V gene are MDHEN and SYDVKM. The trim removed 8 bases at V and 1 base at J, leaving 2 bases unmatched. Using reference TRBV28 and TRBJ2-1 for the parts outside the CDR3, the full variable domain is DVKVTQSSRYLVKRTGEKVFLECVQDMDHENMFWYRQDPGLGLRLIYFSYDVKMKEKGDIPEGYSVSREKKERFSLILESASTNQTSMYLCASWGGSYNEQFFGPGTRLTVL.

This clonotype was found many times. The chain's CDR3 is CASSPIGGSGRAGADTQYF. In DNA form, the CDR3 reads TGTGCCAGCAGCCCAATAGGGGGCAGCGGGAGGGCCGGTGCAGATACGCAGTATTTT. The chain employs TRBV7-9 and TRBJ2-3; 10 bases agree with TRBD2. Looked up from germline, CDR1 is SEHNR and CDR2 is FQNEAQ (reference sequence). V shed 5 bases, J shed 4 bases, and the junction held 18 bases outside the gene matches. The CDR3 runs to 19 residues.

Sample share makes this clonotype medium-sized. The chain joins TRBV27 to TRBJ2-2, with TRBD1 as a possible D gene (5 bases). The V gene lost 6 bases and the J gene lost 4 bases, with 15 bases spanning the gap. Germline-derived CDR1 and CDR2 are MNHEY and SMNVEV (reference sequence). The CDR3 extends over 15 amino acids. The CDR3 DNA is TGTGCCAGCAGCCGATGGGGCGCCGGCACCGGGGAGCTGTTTTTT. Translated, it gives CASSRWGAGTGELFF.

In its sample, this clonotype was seen many times. V and J are TRBV5-6 and TRBJ1-5; 7 nucleotides match TRBD1. V trimming: 4 bases; J trimming: 6 bases; junction bases outside the gene matches: 4. The CDR3 length is 13 residues. The germline V gene encodes CDR1 SGHDT and CDR2 YYEEEE. In DNA, the CDR3 is TGTGCCAGCAGCAGCCGGGACAGTCAGCCCCAGCATTTT. As protein: CASSSRDSQPQHF. Using reference TRBV5-6 and TRBJ1-5 for the parts outside the CDR3, the full variable domain is DAGVTQSPTHLIKTRGQQVTLRCSPKSGHDTVSWYQQALGQGPQFIFQYYEEEERQRGNFPDRFSGHQFPNYSSELNVNALLLGDSALYLCASSSRDSQPQHFGDGTRLSIL.

The chain links TRBV7-2 to TRBJ2-3; D ambiguous. Per the germline V gene, CDR1 is SGHTA and CDR2 is FQGNSA. The CDR3 is 16 residues long. V lost 1 base to trimming and J lost 0 bases, with 11 bases between them. This CDR3 is CASSLVGVASTDTQYF. The DNA of the CDR3 is TGTGCCAGCAGCTTAGTTGGTGTCGCTAGCACAGATACGCAGTATTTT.

The sample holds many counts of this clonotype. V usage is TRBV28 and J usage is TRBJ1-1; D unclear. The CDR3 contains 14 residues. The ends were cut back, 2 bases at V and 4 bases at J, with 11 bases in the middle. CDR1 is MDHEN, CDR2 SYDVKM, per germline. As DNA, the CDR3 is TGTGCCAGCAGTTTAGATTCCGTACGCACTGAAGCTTTCTTT. Its protein product is CASSLDSVRTEAFF.

This clonotype was detected ten times or more. CDR3 residues: CASSQAGTRSEKLFF. CDR3 DNA sequence: TGTGCCAGCAGCCAAGCCGGGACGAGGTCTGAAAAACTGTTTTTT. The chain links TRBV3-1 to TRBJ1-4; tentatively, D is TRBD1 (5 bases). The CDR3 sequence is 15 residues long. Trimming cost V 1 base and J 7 bases, with 13 bases left between them. CDR1 and CDR2 (germline): LGHDT, YNNKEL (reference sequence). Looking up the rest from reference TRBV3-1 and TRBJ1-4 gives the full variable domain: DTAVSQTPKYLVTQMGNDKSIKCEQNLGHDTMYWYKQDSKKFLKIMFSYNNKELIINETVPNRFSPKSPDKAHLNLHINSLELGDSAVYFCASSQAGTRSEKLFFGSGTQLSVL.

Ten or more counts support this clonotype. DNA for the CDR3: TGTGCCAGCAGCGTAGCTGGCTCTTTAGAAGAGACCCAGTACTTC. Its translation: CASSVAGSLEETQYF. The J gene is TRBJ2-5, the V gene TRBV9; D not resolved. Trimming pared 0 bases from V and 3 bases from J, leaving 12 bases between. This CDR3 region has 15 residues. Germline V gives CDR1 SGDLS, CDR2 YYNGEE. The full variable domain, completed using reference TRBV9 and TRBJ2-5, is DSGVTQTPKHLITATGQRVTLRCSPRSGDLSVYWYQQSLDQGLQFLIQYYNGEERAKGNILERFSAQQFPDLHSELNLSSLELGDSALYFCASSVAGSLEETQYFGPGTRLLVL.

Ten or more counts support this clonotype. The rearrangement links TRBV27 to TRBJ1-2; D is uncertain. With 0 bases removed from V and 0 bases from J, the gap between germline ends came to 11 bases. Germline loops: CDR1 MNHEY, CDR2 SMNVEV (reference sequence). There are 16 residues in the CDR3. The CDR3: CASSLSYWNSNYGYTF. CDR3 bases: TGTGCCAGCAGTTTATCTTACTGGAATTCTAACTATGGCTACACCTTC.

Note on this clonotype: Germline is not matched at one junction end, which may reflect a read error. This chain links TRBV3-1 with TRBJ2-7; weak D call: TRBD2 (5 bases). Germline CDR1 LGHDT, CDR2 YNNKEL (reference sequence). This CDR3 spans 15 amino acids. The CDR3 region is CASSQAAVEGYDQYF. Written as DNA, the CDR3 is TGTGCCAGCAGCCAAGCGGCGGTAGAGGGCTACGATCAGTACTTC.